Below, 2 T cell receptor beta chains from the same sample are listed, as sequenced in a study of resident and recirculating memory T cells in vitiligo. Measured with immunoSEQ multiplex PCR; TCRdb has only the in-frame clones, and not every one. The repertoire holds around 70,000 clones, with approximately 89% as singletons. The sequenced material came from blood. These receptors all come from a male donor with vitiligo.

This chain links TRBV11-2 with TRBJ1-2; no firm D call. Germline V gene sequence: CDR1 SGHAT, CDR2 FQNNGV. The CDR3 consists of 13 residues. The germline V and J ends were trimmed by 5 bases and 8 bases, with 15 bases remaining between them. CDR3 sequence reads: CASSTGAAQGYTF. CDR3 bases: TGTGCCAGCAGCACGGGAGCTGCGCAAGGCTACACCTTC.

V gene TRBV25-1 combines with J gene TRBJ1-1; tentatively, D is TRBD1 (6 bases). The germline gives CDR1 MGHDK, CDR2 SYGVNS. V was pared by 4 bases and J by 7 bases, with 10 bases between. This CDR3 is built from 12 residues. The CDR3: CASSVKQGEAFF. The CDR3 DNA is TGTGCCAGCAGTGTCAAACAGGGTGAAGCTTTCTTT.